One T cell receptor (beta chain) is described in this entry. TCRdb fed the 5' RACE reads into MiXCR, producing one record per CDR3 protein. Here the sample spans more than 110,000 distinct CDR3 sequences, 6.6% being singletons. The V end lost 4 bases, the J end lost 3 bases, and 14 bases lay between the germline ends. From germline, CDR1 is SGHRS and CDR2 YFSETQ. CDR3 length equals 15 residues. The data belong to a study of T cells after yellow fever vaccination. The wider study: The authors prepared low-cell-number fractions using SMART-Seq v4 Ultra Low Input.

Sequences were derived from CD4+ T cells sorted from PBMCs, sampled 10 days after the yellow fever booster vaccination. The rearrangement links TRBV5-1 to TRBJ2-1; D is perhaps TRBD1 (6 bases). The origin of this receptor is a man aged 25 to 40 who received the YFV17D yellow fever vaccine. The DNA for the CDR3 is TGCGCCAGCAGCACCGGGACACAAATCTACAATGAGCAGTTCTTC. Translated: CASSTGTQIYNEQFF.